This section outlines one T cell receptor (beta chain) sequence together with its context. The data were produced by immunoSEQ multiplex PCR, yet TCRdb's version contains in-frame clones alone and is incomplete. Of around 320,000 clones in the sample, approximately 89% were seen once. This entry comes from a study of blood T cell repertoires in COVID-19. On the study more broadly: Collection of acute and convalescent COVID-19 samples took place in the United States, Italy and Spain.

Germline lookup yields CDR1 MDHEN and CDR2 SYDVKM. CDR3 size: 23 residues. V lost 3 bases and J lost 0, with 32 bases in between. Ages ranged from about 18 to 89 years, with residence in fewer than 25 US areas. No more than 2 weeks before study entry, exposed participants had met a case of COVID-19. The receptor was derived from a woman in her fifties or sixties who had been exposed to COVID-19. V usage is TRBV28 and J usage is TRBJ2-2; possibly TRBD1 for D (6 bases). Sequencing used PBMCs or T cells enriched from blood (not recorded which). The CDR3: CASSFRNFGQLKFRLANTGELFF. The CDR3 nucleotides are TGTGCCAGCAGTTTCCGTAATTTCGGACAGCTAAAATTTCGTTTAGCGAACACCGGGGAGCTGTTTTTT.